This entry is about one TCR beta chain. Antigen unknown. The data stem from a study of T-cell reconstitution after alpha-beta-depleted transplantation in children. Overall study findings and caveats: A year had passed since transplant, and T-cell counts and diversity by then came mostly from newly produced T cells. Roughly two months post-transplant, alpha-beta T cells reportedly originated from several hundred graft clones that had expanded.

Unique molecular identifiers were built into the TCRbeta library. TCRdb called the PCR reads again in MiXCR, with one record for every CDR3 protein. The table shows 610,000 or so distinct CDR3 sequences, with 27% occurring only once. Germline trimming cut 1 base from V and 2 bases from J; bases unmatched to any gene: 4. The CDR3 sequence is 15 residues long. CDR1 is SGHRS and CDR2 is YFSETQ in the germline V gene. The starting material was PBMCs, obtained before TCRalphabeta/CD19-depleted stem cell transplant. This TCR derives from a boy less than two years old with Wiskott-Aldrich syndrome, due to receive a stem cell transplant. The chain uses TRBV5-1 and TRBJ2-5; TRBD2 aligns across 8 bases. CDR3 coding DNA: TGCGCCAGCAGCTTGCTGGGGACTAGACAAGAGACCCAGTACTTC. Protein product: CASSLLGTRQETQYF.